This section outlines one TCR beta chain sequence together with its context. Patients of the Seattle cohort, enrolled during active infection, were followed longitudinally. This entry comes from a study of blood T cell repertoires in COVID-19. Study-level background: Acute-phase and convalescent COVID-19 samples originated in the United States, Italy and Spain. From T cells, B-cell-depleted T cells, or PBMCs came the material, which was cDNA or gDNA.

The CDR3 totals 16 residues. Germline V gene lookup returns CDR1 SGHRS and CDR2 YFSETQ. V shed 0 bases and J 4 bases; nucleotides not matched to a gene: 6. Under the authors' procedure: Nucleated cell counts were estimated from reference gene primer amplification. Some clones are missing from TCRdb's copy, which holds only in-frame ones; the method was immunoSEQ multiplex PCR. V and J calls and clone size come straight from that table; D and trimming were deduced from the DNA. The repertoire holds some 300,000 clones, less than 90% seen once, with less than 15% in the top ten. The sequencing sample was made of peripheral blood. This clonotype was sampled from a woman in her seventies with COVID-19, enrolled during active disease. The chain employs TRBV5-1 and TRBJ2-1; 8 bases agree with TRBD2. The CDR3 DNA reads as TGCGCCAGCAGCTTGGATAGCGGGGTTAGTTACAATGAGCAGTTCTTC. Encoded protein: CASSLDSGVSYNEQFF.